This TCR beta chain emerged from a study of blood T cell repertoires in COVID-19. In the original analysis: Scientists estimated how many nucleated cells there were by amplifying reference gene primers. TCRdb's table, derived via immunoSEQ multiplex PCR, lists solely in-frame clones and lacks some. The V and J calls and clone size were taken over from that table, and D and trimming were inferred from the DNA. The sample has more than 200,000 clones, about 85% seen once. In germline, CDR1 is MNHEY, CDR2 SVGAGI. CDR3 length: 12 amino acids. Trimming took 8 bases from V and 4 from J, leaving 11 bases between them.

This chain links TRBV6-5 with TRBJ1-1; D may be TRBD1 (5 bases). The receptor was isolated from a man in his 70s with acute or convalescent COVID-19. The sequenced material came from peripheral blood. CDR3 protein: CASYQGSTEAFF. In DNA, the CDR3 is TGTGCCAGCTACCAGGGCAGCACTGAAGCTTTCTTT.